These T cell receptor beta chains were read from a single sample in a study of T cells in Graves' hyperthyroidism and ophthalmopathy. Each CDR3 protein gets one entry after TCRdb re-called the multiplex PCR reads with MiXCR. The table records a few hundred thousand distinct CDR3 sequences, less than 20% of them present only once. Sequencing was done on a sample of blood. The source is a woman aged 18-30 years with Graves' hyperthyroidism. Each CDR3 is given with its conserved first and last residue. The order of the fields is CDR3 protein, CDR3 DNA, clone size, J gene, D gene, V gene. D genes are given only for firm matches. Clone sizes are given selectively: once, few, many, or a class where the clone is expanded.

CASSLRQSTTGGGYEQYF,TGTGCCAGCAGCCTCCGGCAGAGTACGACAGGTGGTGGCTACGAGCAGTACTTC,many,TRBJ2-7,-,TRBV3-1
CASSEADRGRDYEQYF,TGTGCCAGCAGTGAAGCAGACAGGGGGCGAGACTACGAGCAGTACTTC,-,TRBJ2-7,TRBD1,TRBV2
CASSLDINTGELFF,TGTGCCAGCAGCCTAGACATAAACACCGGGGAGCTGTTTTTT,few,TRBJ2-2,-,TRBV4-2
CASSYSGLSNEQFF,TGTGCCAGCAGTTACTCGGGCCTAAGCAATGAGCAGTTCTTC,many,TRBJ2-1,-,TRBV6-2/TRBV6-3
CASRKTGDRNEQFF,TGTGCCAGCAGGAAGACAGGGGATCGGAATGAGCAGTTCTTC,-,TRBJ2-1,TRBD1,TRBV7-8
CASSYSVLGVGELFF,TGTGCCAGCAGTTACTCGGTCCTGGGTGTCGGGGAGCTGTTTTTT,-,TRBJ2-2,-,TRBV6-5
CASSPTGTRWDTQYF,TGTGCCAGCAGCCCAACCGGGACTAGATGGGATACGCAGTATTTT,many,TRBJ2-3,TRBD2,TRBV11-3
CASSQDMGRRREAFF,TGTGCCAGCAGCCAAGATATGGGCAGGCGAAGGGAAGCTTTCTTT,few,TRBJ1-1,-,TRBV4-2
CASSEGTGTLGNIQYF,TGTGCCAGCAGTGAAGGGACAGGGACCCTCGGAAACATTCAGTACTTC,many,TRBJ2-4,TRBD1,TRBV2
CASSTGQGRGYTF,TGCGCCAGCAGCACCGGACAGGGAAGGGGCTACACCTTC,-,TRBJ1-2,TRBD1,TRBV5-1
CASSLQARGGGYTF,TGTGCCAGCAGTTTACAGGCCAGGGGGGGTGGCTACACCTTC,once,TRBJ1-2,TRBD1,TRBV28
CASSSPRGGETQYF,TGTGCCAGTAGTAGCCCGAGGGGGGGTGAGACCCAGTACTTC,few,TRBJ2-5,-,TRBV19
CASSLDRINQMNTEAFF,TGTGCCAGCAGTTTAGACAGGATAAATCAAATGAACACTGAAGCTTTCTTT,many,TRBJ1-1,-,TRBV27
CASSPGDGQPQHF,TGTGCTAGCAGCCCTGGGGACGGTCAGCCCCAGCATTTT,many,TRBJ1-5,-,TRBV7-7
CASSLGTGLYGYTF,TGTGCCAGCAGCTTAGGGACAGGGCTGTATGGCTACACCTTC,many,TRBJ1-2,TRBD1,TRBV11-2
CASSWGANNQPQHF,TGTGCCAGCAGTTGGGGGGCGAACAATCAGCCCCAGCATTTT,many,TRBJ1-5,-,TRBV6-1
CSARDVYGTSGRVRNEQFF,TGCAGTGCTAGAGATGTATACGGGACTAGCGGGAGAGTGAGGAATGAGCAGTTCTTC,many,TRBJ2-1,TRBD2,TRBV20-1
CSALQGTGYGYTF,TGCAGTGCTCTCCAGGGGACAGGGTACGGCTACACCTTC,-,TRBJ1-2,TRBD1,TRBV20-1
CASSYGSWGQPQHF,TGTGCCAGCAGTTATGGGTCATGGGGTCAGCCCCAGCATTTT,many,TRBJ1-5,-,TRBV6-2/TRBV6-3
CSAVQAHSGNTIYF,TGCAGTGCGGTACAGGCGCACTCTGGAAACACCATATATTTT,many,TRBJ1-3,-,TRBV20-1
CASSPHSALQETQYF,TGTGCCAGCAGCCCCCATAGCGCCCTCCAAGAGACCCAGTACTTC,many,TRBJ2-5,-,TRBV3-1
CSVGGTDYEQYF,TGCAGCGTTGGAGGGACAGATTACGAGCAGTACTTC,many,TRBJ2-7,TRBD1,TRBV29-1
CASSLVQEGQGIYEQYF,TGTGCCAGCAGCTTAGTGCAGGAGGGACAGGGTATCTACGAGCAGTACTTC,few,TRBJ2-7,TRBD1,TRBV7-4
CASSPVGNTEAFF,TGTGCCAGCAGCCCCGTAGGGAACACTGAAGCTTTCTTT,many,TRBJ1-1,-,TRBV5-6
CASSLSGSPLETQYF,TGTGCCAGCAGTCTTAGCGGGAGCCCCTTAGAGACCCAGTACTTC,many,TRBJ2-5,TRBD2,TRBV6-2/TRBV6-3
CASRGPIYEQYF,TGTGCCAGCCGGGGACCAATCTACGAGCAGTACTTC,many,TRBJ2-7,-,TRBV2
CASSRSRTVGYEQYF,TGTGCCAGTAGCAGAAGCCGGACAGTAGGCTACGAGCAGTACTTC,many,TRBJ2-7,-,TRBV19
CASSPPWGSGRQETQYF,TGCGCCAGCAGCCCTCCGTGGGGGAGCGGGAGGCAAGAGACCCAGTACTTC,many,TRBJ2-5,TRBD2,TRBV4-1
CASSRKRLETQYF,TGTGCCAGCAGCCGGAAGAGGTTGGAGACCCAGTACTTC,many,TRBJ2-5,-,TRBV3-1
CASREEGGNQPQHF,TGTGCCAGTAGAGAGGAGGGAGGAAATCAGCCCCAGCATTTT,-,TRBJ1-5,-,TRBV19
CASSRLPDDYYTF,TGTGCCAGCAGCCGACTTCCGGACGATTACTACACCTTC,many,TRBJ1-2,-,TRBV12-3/TRBV12-4
CASSQGGYGGNQPQHF,TGCGCCAGCAGCCAAGGAGGGTACGGGGGAAATCAGCCCCAGCATTTT,-,TRBJ1-5,-,TRBV4-1
CASSLELTGELFF,TGCGCCAGCAGCTTGGAATTGACCGGGGAGCTGTTTTTT,few,TRBJ2-2,-,TRBV5-1
CAINRQGDSYGYTF,TGTGCCATCAACAGACAGGGAGATAGCTATGGCTACACCTTC,many,TRBJ1-2,TRBD1,TRBV10-3
CASSPPSRNTEAFF,TGTGCCAGCTCACCACCGTCCAGGAACACTGAAGCTTTCTTT,many,TRBJ1-1,-,TRBV18
CASSTGLGVAEYF,TGTGCCAGCAGTACGGGACTGGGGGTGGCGGAGTACTTC,many,TRBJ2-5,-,TRBV12-3/TRBV12-4
CASTIDTKGGNTIYF,TGTGCCAGCACCATAGACACCAAAGGAGGAAACACCATATATTTT,many,TRBJ1-3,-,TRBV6-1
CASSHSGSGLAEQYF,TGTGCCAGCAGCCACTCGGGGAGCGGTCTGGCCGAGCAGTACTTC,few,TRBJ2-7,-,TRBV9
CASSVGGGGPYNEQFF,TGTGCCAGCAGCGTAGGGGGGGGGGGGCCCTACAATGAGCAGTTCTTC,few,TRBJ2-1,-,TRBV9
CASSFYICSASVGSQGETQYF,-,-,TRBJ2-5,-,TRBV11-2
CASSLISSEAFF,TGTGCCAGCAGCTTAATCAGTTCAGAAGCTTTCTTT,many,TRBJ1-1,-,TRBV13
CGARGATSGLYEQFF,TGCGGTGCTAGAGGGGCGACTAGCGGGCTCTATGAGCAGTTCTTC,few,TRBJ2-1,TRBD2,TRBV20-1
CASRPTGPGNEQFF,TGTGCCAGCAGGCCTACTGGACCGGGCAATGAGCAGTTCTTC,many,TRBJ2-1,-,TRBV11-1
CASSQDLGLANTGELFF,TGTGCCAGCAGCCAAGATCTGGGACTAGCGAACACCGGGGAGCTGTTTTTT,many,TRBJ2-2,TRBD2,TRBV3-1
CASRGTSGSRQYF,TGTGCCAGCAGGGGGACTAGCGGGAGTCGGCAGTACTTC,-,TRBJ2-7,TRBD2,TRBV2
CASSRGTSGADTQYF,TGTGCCAGCTCCCGCGGGACTAGCGGCGCGGATACGCAGTATTTT,many,TRBJ2-3,TRBD2,TRBV18
CASSFADNEQFF,TGTGCCAGCAGCTTCGCGGATAATGAGCAGTTCTTC,many,TRBJ2-1,-,TRBV7-8
CASSSEGRAYEQYF,TGCGCCAGCAGCAGTGAAGGGAGAGCCTACGAGCAGTACTTC,many,TRBJ2-7,-,TRBV4-1